A single sample gave rise to the 20 T cell receptor beta chains below, sequenced in a study of tumor-infiltrating lymphocytes in primary liver carcinoma. cDNA specific to TCR beta was made from around 530 ng of total RNA, with a constant-region primer employed for priming. The TCR beta library was amplified through three nested multiplex PCR rounds in a modified ARM-PCR procedure. TRBV1-TRBV30 forward primers and a C-beta reverse primer were used in the first two PCR rounds, which each ran for 9 to 10 cycles. TCRdb processed the multiplex PCR reads anew with MiXCR; each CDR3 protein has one entry. Of about 110,000 distinct CDR3 sequences in the sample, 50% to 65% were seen once. Extraction of RNA together with DNA used about 17-30 mg of unsorted bulk tissue. Sequenced input: liver tumor tissue from sampling region 1. Subset specified: tumor region T1, superior pole. The receptors stem from a woman aged 55-75 years with primary liver carcinoma and hepatitis B virus infection.

The rearrangement uses TRBV11-2 and TRBJ2-7, with 8 bases identical to TRBD2. V lost 9 bases to trimming and J lost 0 bases; unmatched junction nucleotides: 7. The germline CDR1 and CDR2 sequences are SGHAT and FQNNGV. The CDR3 is 14 residues long. DNA of the CDR3: TGTGCCAGTAGACGGACTAGCATCTCCTACGAGCAGTACTTC. The encoded protein is CASRRTSISYEQYF.

This clonotype came up a few times. The chain combines TRBV24-1 with TRBJ2-2; 13 nucleotides align to TRBD2. The CDR3 loop spans 17 amino acids. The V gene end was trimmed by 9 bases and the J gene end by 1 base; junction bases not matched to a gene: 7. Germline V lookup: CDR1 KGHDR, CDR2 SFDVKD. The CDR3 nucleotides are TGTGCCACCTCCGGGACTAGCGGGGAACTGAACACCGGGGAGCTGTTTTTT. It yields the protein CATSGTSGELNTGELFF.

Remarks on this clonotype: At one boundary the junction diverges from the germline segment, which might be a read error. The genes are TRBV11-2 and TRBJ2-1; D gene uncertain. The germline gives CDR1 SGHAT, CDR2 FQNNGV. This CDR3 is 17 amino acids long. The CDR3 DNA follows: TGTGCCGGCAGCTTACGTGTGCGGCGGAAGGAGAACAATGAGTTGTTCTTC. Its translation is CAGSLRVRRKENNELFF.

To note about this clonotype: At one of its ends the junction is not consistent with the germline gene, which may arise from a read error. The genes are TRBV7-9 and TRBJ2-7; TRBD2 might be the D (6 bases). Germline V gives CDR1 SEHNR, CDR2 FQNEAQ (reference sequence). The CDR3 runs to 12 residues. The CDR3 loop is CASSAGGYERYF. The CDR3 coding sequence is TGTGCCAGCAGCGCAGGAGGGTACGAGCGGTACTTC.

In the case of this clonotype: Just one base apart from a much larger clone, this may be a read error. The chain joins TRBV2 to TRBJ1-5; D is ambiguous. Looked up from germline, CDR1 is SNHLY and CDR2 is FYNNEI. This CDR3 is built from 12 residues. The CDR3 loop reads CAGSDGDQPQHF. The CDR3 DNA reads TGTGCCGGCAGTGACGGGGATCAGCCCCAGCATTTT.

This clonotype was picked up a small number of times. This rearrangement joins TRBV28 to TRBJ1-2; D ambiguous. Trimming left V 3 bases short and J 2 bases short, with 10 bases between. The CDR3 spans 14 residues. Germline V gives CDR1 MDHEN, CDR2 SYDVKM. The CDR3 reads CASSFERLNYGYTF. The DNA of the CDR3 is TGTGCCAGCAGTTTCGAACGGCTCAACTATGGCTACACCTTC.

The gene calls are TRBV18 and TRBJ2-7, with D possibly TRBD1 on 6 matching bases. The CDR3 is 12 residues long. Per germline, CDR1 KGHSH and CDR2 LQKENI. V was cut by 5 bases and J by 4 bases, with 9 bases left in between. The CDR3 region is CASSIQGYEQYF. Here the CDR3 DNA reads TGTGCCAGCTCAATACAGGGATACGAGCAGTACTTC.

V and J are TRBV11-2 and TRBJ2-1; D is uncertain. CDR3 size: 15 residues. Germline V lookup: CDR1 SGHAT, CDR2 FQNNGV. Trimming left V 9 bases short and J 5 bases short, with 20 bases between. In DNA, the CDR3 is TGTGCCAGTAGGCTAGGGTTAGGGTTCGACAATGAGCAGTTCTTC. Protein: CASRLGLGFDNEQFF.

This clonotype has ten or more counts. The rearrangement uses TRBV5-5 and TRBJ2-7; D may match TRBD1 or TRBD2 (5 bases each). This CDR3 comprises 15 residues. Germline V CDR1 and CDR2: SGHKS, YYEKEE (reference sequence). V was pared by 0 bases and J by 0 bases, with 10 bases between. Here the CDR3 reads CASSLAPGSSYEQYF. CDR3 DNA sequence: TGTGCCAGCAGCTTGGCTCCAGGGAGCTCCTACGAGCAGTACTTC.

This clonotype was found a few times. A much bigger clone sits one base away, suggesting this may be a read error. J is TRBJ2-6 and V is TRBV6-1; no clear D. The V and J ends lost 6 bases and 6 bases respectively, with 15 bases between them. The CDR3 loop spans 15 amino acids. Germline values: CDR1 MNHNS, CDR2 SASEGT. The chain's CDR3 is CASSMMRTEANVLTF. DNA of the CDR3: TGTGCCAGCAGCATGATGCGAACTGAGGCCAACGTCCTGACTTTC.

In this sample, this clonotype turned up many times. The V and J genes are TRBV5-6 and TRBJ2-1; a possible D gene is TRBD1 (6 bases). V lost 0 bases, J lost 8 bases, and 12 bases lay in between. The CDR3 length is 14 residues. Looked up from germline, CDR1 is SGHDT and CDR2 is YYEEEE. The CDR3 sequence: CASSLVTGTHEQFF. CDR3 coding DNA: TGTGCCAGCAGCTTGGTTACAGGGACGCATGAGCAGTTCTTC.

As regards this clonotype: An end of the junction does not agree with germline; a read error may underlie this. The chain links TRBV11-3 to TRBJ1-6, with D unclear. This CDR3 contains 12 residues. The germline CDR1 and CDR2 sequences are SGHNT and YENEEA. CDR3 amino acids: CANSLTNSPLHF. The CDR3 DNA reads as TGTGCCAACAGCCTAACTAATTCACCTCTCCACTTT.

Ten or more counts support this clonotype. This chain uses TRBV5-6 with TRBJ2-1, with 10 nucleotides matching TRBD2. Per germline, CDR1 SGHDT and CDR2 YYEEEE. With 0 bases clipped from V and 6 bases from J, the junction kept 3 bases outside the gene matches. The CDR3 has 15 amino acids. The CDR3 region has the DNA TGTGCCAGCAGCTTGGAGCGGGAGGGTCGCAATGAGCAGTTCTTC. Protein sequence: CASSLEREGRNEQFF.

This clonotype has a handful of counts. Since a much larger clone is just one base distant, this may be a read error. CDR3 residues: CATSTGRGVNTEAFF. DNA of the CDR3: TGTGCCACCAGCACGGGTCGGGGCGTGAACACTGAAGCTTTCTTT. This rearrangement joins TRBV6-5 to TRBJ1-1; D may be TRBD1 (5 bases). This CDR3 spans 15 amino acids. Germline CDR1 and CDR2: MNHEY and SVGAGI. Trimming cost V 10 bases and J 0 bases, with 18 bases left between them.

This clonotype was observed many times. The V and J genes are TRBV6-1 and TRBJ1-4; D call uncertain. CDR1 is MNHNS, CDR2 SASEGT, per germline. V lost 7 bases to trimming and J lost 0 bases, with 15 bases between them. The CDR3 extends over 16 amino acids. Here the CDR3 reads CASNAALGSTNEKLFF. The CDR3 region has the DNA TGTGCCAGCAATGCCGCCTTAGGGTCAACTAATGAAAAACTGTTTTTT.

As concerns this clonotype: A single base separates this from a much larger clone, so it may be a read error. V gene TRBV6-1 combines with J gene TRBJ2-7; D not resolved. Germline V gives CDR1 MNHNS, CDR2 SASEGT. The CDR3 covers 14 residues. V was clipped by 7 bases and J by 2 bases, with 15 bases between them. CDR3 sequence reads: CASIQIKGTYEQYF. The CDR3 DNA sequence: TGTGCCAGCATCCAAATTAAGGGAACCTACGAGCAGTACTTC.

As concerns this clonotype: The junction departs from the called germline gene at one end, perhaps through a read error. J is TRBJ2-2 and V is TRBV5-4, with D possibly matching TRBD2 (6 bases). The germline V gene encodes CDR1 SGHNT and CDR2 YYREEE (reference sequence). This CDR3 contains 16 residues. The CDR3 region has the DNA TGTGCCAGCAGCTTTGGAGGGGCGGGGAACACCGGTGAGCTGTTTTTT. It codes for CASSFGGAGNTGELFF.

This clonotype has just one count. A much bigger clone sits one base away, suggesting this may be a read error. This chain connects TRBV6-5 to TRBJ1-2; TRBD1 might be the D (6 bases). This CDR3 is 16 amino acids long. Germline V lookup: CDR1 MNHEY, CDR2 SVGAGI. The CDR3: CASCYSAGVARSGYTF. DNA for the CDR3: TGTGCCAGCTGTTACTCTGCAGGGGTGGCGAGGAGTGGCTACACCTTC.

As regards this clonotype: One end of the junction fails to match germline, which may point to a read error. V usage is TRBV11-2 and J usage is TRBJ2-1, with D hard to call. The germline gives CDR1 SGHAT, CDR2 FQNNGV. This CDR3 spans 16 amino acids. CDR3 coding DNA: TGTGCCGGCAGCTTAGCAGAGCGTCTCTCCTACAATGAGCAGTTCTTC. Encoded protein: CAGSLAERLSYNEQFF.

With regard to this clonotype: Given a much more abundant clone one base away, this may be a read error. V and J are TRBV29-1 and TRBJ1-2; D remains unclear. Germline V lookup: CDR1 SQVTM, CDR2 ANQGSEA. The CDR3 has 9 residues. The CDR3 here is CSADSGYIF. The CDR3 DNA is TGCAGCGCCGACTCTGGCTACATCTTC. The complete variable domain, with remaining parts taken from reference TRBV29-1 and TRBJ1-2, reads SAVISQKPSRDICQRGTSLTIQCQVDSQVTMMFWYRQQPGQSLTLIATANQGSEATYESGFVIDKFPISRPNLTFSTLTVSNMSPEDSSIYLCSADSGYIFGSGTRLTVV.